Shown below are 11 T cell receptor beta chains from a single sample sequenced in a study of blood T cell repertoires in COVID-19. Here immunoSEQ multiplex PCR was the method, and the copy in TCRdb shows in-frame clones only, minus some. The table has approximately 300,000 clones, just under 85% seen once. Sequencing was carried out using peripheral blood. These receptors originate from a woman between 50 and 59 years old with active or convalescent COVID-19.

This chain joins TRBV2 and TRBJ2-4, with 10 bases that match TRBD2. This CDR3 comprises 12 residues. Looked up from germline, CDR1 is SNHLY and CDR2 is FYNNEI. V lost 5 bases and J lost 16; bases outside the gene matches: 8. The CDR3: CASSLTSGTGYF. In DNA form, the CDR3 reads TGTGCCAGCAGTTTAACTAGCGGGACGGGATACTTC. The full variable domain, in which reference TRBV2 and TRBJ2-4 provide the parts outside the CDR3, is EPEVTQTPSHQVTQMGQEVILRCVPISNHLYFYWYRQILGQKVEFLVSFYNNEISEKSEIFDDQFSVERPDGSNFTLKIRSTKLEDSAMYFCASSLTSGTGYFGAGTRLSVL.

The V and J genes are TRBV18 and TRBJ2-5; D is unclear. The CDR3 spans 15 residues. V lost 2 bases to trimming and J lost 4 bases, with 14 bases between them. CDR1 is KGHSH, CDR2 LQKENI, per germline. CDR3 in amino acids: CASSPSGLNRETQYF. CDR3 bases: TGTGCCAGCTCACCATCAGGTCTTAACCGAGAGACCCAGTACTTC.

The chain uses TRBV5-1 and TRBJ1-4; D gene ambiguous. Germline CDR1 and CDR2: SGHRS and YFSETQ. Between the trimmed V and J ends, which lost 0 bases and 0 bases, there was a span of 6 bases. CDR3 length: 15 residues. CDR3 in amino acids: CASSLAGTTNEKLFF. The CDR3 DNA is TGCGCCAGCAGCTTGGCAGGTACAACTAATGAAAAACTGTTTTTT.

The genes are TRBV13 and TRBJ1-5; 7 bases line up with TRBD1. Germline V gives CDR1 PRHDT, CDR2 FYEKMQ (reference sequence). The CDR3 length is 14 residues. V gave up 3 bases and J gave up 2 bases; unmatched junction bases: 1. The CDR3 reads CASSLGQRNQPQHF. In nucleotides, the CDR3 is TGTGCCAGCAGCTTGGGACAGCGCAATCAGCCCCAGCATTTT.

The chain is built from TRBV14 and TRBJ1-6, with a tentative D call TRBD1 (6 bases). The CDR3 consists of 13 residues. Per the germline V gene, CDR1 is SGHDN and CDR2 is FVKESK. The germline V and J ends were trimmed by 2 bases and 10 bases, with 9 bases remaining between them. The CDR3 nucleotides are TGTGCCAGCAGCCAACAGGGGTACTCACCCCTCCACTTT. Its translation: CASSQQGYSPLHF. The full variable domain, in which reference TRBV14 and TRBJ1-6 provide the parts outside the CDR3, is EAGVTQFPSHSVIEKGQTVTLRCDPISGHDNLYWYRRVMGKEIKFLLHFVKESKQDESGMPNNRFLAERTGGTYSTLKVQPAELEDSGVYFCASSQQGYSPLHFGNGTRLTVT.

This clone was seen just once. The V gene is TRBV5-1, the J gene TRBJ2-2; 7 nucleotides line up with TRBD2. Germline assignment: CDR1 SGHRS and CDR2 YFSETQ. The CDR3 contains 16 residues. V lost 0 bases, J lost 1 base, and 3 bases stayed unmatched. Here the CDR3 DNA reads TGCGCCAGCAGCTTGGGGGACTACAGGAACACCGGGGAGCTGTTTTTT. This encodes CASSLGDYRNTGELFF.

The chain carries TRBV9 and TRBJ2-3, with D possibly TRBD2 on 5 matching bases. Trimming pared 1 base from V and 4 bases from J, leaving 10 bases between. Looked up from germline, CDR1 is SGDLS and CDR2 is YYNGEE. This CDR3 is built from 14 residues. The CDR3 DNA sequence: TGTGCCAGCAGCGTAAGGGTGAGGGCAGATACGCAGTATTTT. Protein: CASSVRVRADTQYF.

Regarding this clone: A junction end diverges from the germline sequence, so it may reflect a read error. The chain recombines TRBV14 with TRBJ2-7; D might be TRBD1 (6 bases). Germline lookup yields CDR1 SGHDN and CDR2 FVKESK. The CDR3 extends over 14 amino acids. CDR3 in DNA: TGTGCCAGCAGCCAAGTTGCAGGGGCCTACGGGCAGTACTTC. This gives the protein CASSQVAGAYGQYF.

V and J are TRBV19 and TRBJ2-5, with 11 bases fitting TRBD1. Germline V lookup: CDR1 LNHDA, CDR2 SQIVND (reference sequence). This CDR3 is 16 amino acids long. The trim removed 5 bases at V and 1 base at J, leaving 6 bases unmatched. Here the CDR3 reads CASSRRGTGGQETQYF. The CDR3 DNA is TGTGCCAGTAGTCGCCGAGGGACAGGGGGCCAAGAGACCCAGTACTTC. Full variable domain (rest looked up from reference TRBV19 and TRBJ2-5): DGGITQSPKYLFRKEGQNVTLSCEQNLNHDAMYWYRQDPGQGLRLIYYSQIVNDFQKGDIAEGYSVSREKKESFPLTVTSAQKNPTAFYLCASSRRGTGGQETQYFGPGTRLLVL.

The genes are TRBV28 and TRBJ2-7; 8 bases agree with TRBD2. The CDR3 contains 16 residues. J gave up 0 bases and V 5 bases, and 9 bases lay outside the gene matches. CDR1 is MDHEN, CDR2 SYDVKM, per germline. CDR3 sequence (DNA): TGTGCCAGCAGTCCTTTAGCGGGGACAAGCTCCTACGAGCAGTACTTC. It encodes CASSPLAGTSSYEQYF.

The J gene is TRBJ1-2, the V gene TRBV19; D not resolved. Trimming took off 5 bases at V and 5 bases at J, with 12 bases between the two ends. Germline CDR1 LNHDA, CDR2 SQIVND (reference sequence). The CDR3 loop spans 13 amino acids. CDR3 in DNA: TGTGCCAGTAGTCCACGCGGGGAGTATGGCTACACCTTC. Protein product: CASSPRGEYGYTF.